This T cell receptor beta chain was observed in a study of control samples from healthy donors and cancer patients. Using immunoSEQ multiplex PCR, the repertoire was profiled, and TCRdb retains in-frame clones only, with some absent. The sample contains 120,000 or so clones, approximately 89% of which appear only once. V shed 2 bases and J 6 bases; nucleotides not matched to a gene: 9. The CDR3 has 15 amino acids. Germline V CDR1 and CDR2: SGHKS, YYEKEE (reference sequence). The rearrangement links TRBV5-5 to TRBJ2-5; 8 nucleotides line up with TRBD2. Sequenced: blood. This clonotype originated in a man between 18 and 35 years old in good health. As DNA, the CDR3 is TGTGCCAGCAGCTTAGACGGGGGGGCCCTTAAGACCCAGTACTTC. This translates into CASSLDGGALKTQYF.